This TCR beta chain was obtained from a study of control samples from healthy donors and cancer patients. Germline assignment: CDR1 LGHNA and CDR2 YSLEER. This CDR3 is 15 amino acids long. With 5 bases removed from V and 1 base from J, the gap between germline ends came to 15 bases. Data came from immunoSEQ multiplex PCR; TCRdb stores just in-frame clones and leaves some out. The table has around 150,000 clones, about 89% seen once. The chain has TRBV4-3 and TRBJ2-7; D is perhaps TRBD1 or TRBD2 (5 bases each). The source is a man younger than 40 in good health. Sequencing was carried out using blood. The CDR3 bases are TGCGCCAGCAGCAGGGGACCAGAAGGATCCTACGAGCAGTACTTC. This translates into CASSRGPEGSYEQYF.